This T cell receptor beta chain appears in the sequencing data of a study of T cells in Graves' hyperthyroidism and ophthalmopathy. Fresh peripheral blood, 9.5 to 10 ml of it, supplied the PBMCs. The length of the CDR3 is 12 residues. CDR1 is MNHNS and CDR2 is SASEGT in the germline V gene. Deletions cut 6 bases from V and 3 bases from J, with 7 bases between. RNA transcripts gave rise to amplified TCR beta CDR3 regions. HTBI primers were used for first-round RT-PCR of the TCR CDR3. TCRdb re-analysed the multiplex PCR reads in MiXCR, keeping a single row per CDR3 protein. This table has about 560,000 distinct CDR3 sequences, approximately 15% appearing once.

The sequence came from a young woman with Graves' hyperthyroidism. Sequenced: blood. The chain carries TRBV6-1 and TRBJ2-3, with D perhaps matching TRBD1 or TRBD2 (5 bases each). CDR3 nucleotides: TGTGCCAGCAGCGGGGCAACAGATACGCAGTATTTT. Its translation: CASSGATDTQYF.